Below are 9 T cell receptor beta chains sequenced from a single sample in a study of blood T cell repertoires in COVID-19. Clones were read by immunoSEQ multiplex PCR, and TCRdb kept only the in-frame ones, dropping some. The sample includes about 160,000 clones, 84% seen only once; the top ten take 13% to 15%. Sequenced: peripheral blood. These receptors were taken from a man aged 18 to 30 with active or convalescent COVID-19.

The chain is built from TRBV7-3 and TRBJ2-5; TRBD2 is a possible D gene (6 bases). This CDR3 has 15 residues. Germline assignment: CDR1 SGHTA and CDR2 FQGTGA. Between the trimmed V and J ends, which lost 5 bases and 1 base, there was a span of 14 bases. CDR3 region: CASSRTGTSQETQYF. For the CDR3, the DNA is TGTGCCAGCAGCCGAACCGGGACTTCCCAAGAGACCCAGTACTTC.

This clone has just one count. V and J are TRBV24-1 and TRBJ2-7; 9 bases fit TRBD1. Germline lookup yields CDR1 KGHDR and CDR2 SFDVKD. Trimming cost V 3 bases and J 4 bases; bases outside gene matches: 6. The CDR3 is made up of 15 amino acids. The CDR3 DNA reads TGTGCCACCAGTGATCCGGGACAGGGATTTTACGAGCAGTACTTC. Protein: CATSDPGQGFYEQYF.

The chain combines TRBV27 with TRBJ1-1; unclear D gene. From germline, CDR1 is MNHEY and CDR2 SMNVEV (reference sequence). V was pared by 2 bases and J by 1 base, with 5 bases between. The CDR3 is 13 residues long. The DNA for the CDR3 is TGTGCCAGCAGTTTAACATGGAACACTGAAGCTTTCTTT. Residues: CASSLTWNTEAFF.

This rearrangement joins TRBV19 to TRBJ2-1, with 13 nucleotides matching TRBD2. This CDR3 contains 15 residues. The germline V gene encodes CDR1 LNHDA and CDR2 SQIVND (reference sequence). The junction had 4 bases not matched to a gene; V was cut back by 4 bases and J by 7 bases. CDR3 residues: CASSTGTSGANEQFF. In DNA, the CDR3 is TGTGCCAGTAGTACCGGGACTAGCGGGGCTAATGAGCAGTTCTTC.

The chain joins TRBV7-9 to TRBJ1-1, with a tentative D call TRBD1 (6 bases). Germline CDR1 SEHNR, CDR2 FQNEAQ (reference sequence). Trimming left V 1 base short and J 5 bases short, with 14 bases between. The length of the CDR3 is 15 residues. CDR3 region: CASSLGPGALTEAFF. The CDR3 DNA follows: TGTGCCAGCAGCTTAGGCCCAGGGGCACTTACTGAAGCTTTCTTT.

This clone is judged medium-sized (0.01 to 0.1%). The V call is TRBV4-3, the J call TRBJ2-1, with 9 bases that match TRBD2. CDR1 LGHNA and CDR2 YSLEER come from the germline V gene. J was trimmed by 4 bases and V by 0 bases; bases with no gene match: 4. The CDR3 totals 16 residues. As DNA, the CDR3 is TGCGCCAGCAGCCAAGATGCGGGAGGGGGGTACAATGAGCAGTTCTTC. Residues: CASSQDAGGGYNEQFF.

The chain uses TRBV11-2 and TRBJ2-2; D is possibly TRBD2 (5 bases). The germline gives CDR1 SGHAT, CDR2 FQNNGV. V lost 5 bases, J lost 4 bases, and 26 bases lay in between. This CDR3 has 19 residues. The CDR3 here is CASSHRPDMAGWLTGELFF. The CDR3 coding sequence is TGTGCCAGCAGCCACCGACCCGACATGGCGGGCTGGCTCACCGGGGAGCTGTTTTTT.

V is TRBV14 and J is TRBJ2-2, with TRBD1 matching 7 bases. The CDR3 has 14 amino acids. The ends lost 2 bases at V and 3 bases at J; junction bases unmatched: 0. The germline V gene has CDR1 SGHDN and CDR2 FVKESK. CDR3 in DNA: TGTGCCAGCAGCCAAACAGGGGACACCGGGGAGCTGTTTTTT. Protein product: CASSQTGDTGELFF.

The genes are TRBV18 and TRBJ1-1; D perhaps matches TRBD1 (5 bases). CDR1 is KGHSH, CDR2 LQKENI, per germline. V was pared by 1 base and J by 5 bases, with 14 bases between. The CDR3 is made up of 15 amino acids. This CDR3 is CASSPLGQGKTEAFF. Written as DNA, the CDR3 is TGTGCCAGCTCACCACTCGGGCAGGGAAAAACTGAAGCTTTCTTT.